This T cell receptor (beta chain) was recorded in a study of PD-1 blockade in classical Hodgkin lymphoma. There are many counts of this clone. Its antigen is unknown. Patients all relapsed after autologous stem cell transplantation, and there was variation in brentuximab vedotin exposure. Study-wide results and caveats: The drivers behind the repertoire differences, possibly disease activity or prior therapy, remain undefined. Complete responders possessed baseline diversity comparable to newly diagnosed patients. Healthy donors reportedly exceeded newly diagnosed patients in baseline TCR diversity.

Looked up from germline, CDR1 is SQVTM and CDR2 is ANQGSEA. Trimming cost V 1 base and J 0 bases; bases outside gene matches: 14. This CDR3 is 18 amino acids long. The data were produced by immunoSEQ multiplex PCR, yet TCRdb's version contains in-frame clones alone and is incomplete. The sample records tens of thousands of clones, approximately 64% being singletons. The origin of this receptor is a human donor with classical Hodgkin lymphoma. The rearrangement uses TRBV29-1 and TRBJ2-7; 8 positions agree with TRBD1. The sequenced sample was peripheral blood mononuclear cells (PBMCs), obtained at baseline. CDR3 protein: CSVEGENTRQGISYEQYF. The CDR3 DNA is TGCAGCGTTGAAGGCGAAAACACGAGACAGGGGATCTCCTACGAGCAGTACTTC.